The 14 T cell receptor beta chains below come from one sample, sequenced in a study of blood T cells in healthy people across ages. The use of a sample-barcoded 5' primer and a J-beta primer mix characterized a second PCR of about 6 to 11 cycles. TCRdb reprocessed the 5' RACE reads via MiXCR and lists one record per CDR3 protein. The table lists over a million distinct CDR3 sequences, approximately 39% of them singletons, with around 4% in the top ten. Sequencing was done on a sample of blood. These receptors came from a woman younger than 35 in good health.

The chain has TRBV5-1 and TRBJ2-7, with unresolved D. The DNA end lines up better with TRBJ2-5; the J call may be wrong. This CDR3 region has 15 residues. The germline CDR1 and CDR2 sequences are SGHRS and YFSETQ. Here the CDR3 reads CASSLEAGFGETQYF. The CDR3 bases are TGCGCCAGCAGCTTGGAAGCAGGTTTTGGAGAGACCCAGTACTTC.

This chain connects TRBV28 to TRBJ2-2; no clear D. This CDR3 has 13 residues. The germline gives CDR1 MDHEN, CDR2 SYDVKM. With 11 bases removed from V and 2 bases from J, the gap between germline ends came to 12 bases. As DNA, the CDR3 is TGTGCCGTCGGTGACTCTAACACCGGGGAGCTGTTTTTT. Its protein is CAVGDSNTGELFF.

V is TRBV12-3 or TRBV12-4 and J is TRBJ1-2; D might be TRBD1 (6 bases). The CDR3 has 14 residues. Trimming shortened V by 6 bases and J by 10 bases, and 21 bases separated the two germline ends. CDR3 loop: CASSRVGGERDYTF. The CDR3 nucleotides read TGTGCCAGCAGCCGAGTAGGGGGGGAAAGGGACTACACCTTC.

Points on this clonotype: This sequence may be a read error, since a much larger clone differs from it by one base. The chain couples TRBV29-1 to TRBJ2-1; TRBD2 agrees at 7 bases. V shed 4 bases and J 7 bases; nucleotides not matched to a gene: 13. Germline-derived CDR1 and CDR2 are SQVTM and ANQGSEA. The CDR3 has 15 residues. CDR3 residues: CSVGIGLVGANEQFF. In nucleotides, the CDR3 is TGCAGCGTTGGTATAGGACTAGTGGGAGCTAATGAGCAGTTCTTC.

V gene TRBV29-1 combines with J gene TRBJ2-7, with D perhaps TRBD2 (6 bases). Germline lookup yields CDR1 SQVTM and CDR2 ANQGSEA. Trimming pared 0 bases from V and 9 bases from J, leaving 9 bases between. The CDR3 consists of 11 residues. As DNA, the CDR3 is TGCAGCGTTGAAGACGCGGAGGGGCAGTACTTC. Protein product: CSVEDAEGQYF.

V and J are TRBV27 and TRBJ2-1; no definite D call. Deletions cut 2 bases from V and 5 bases from J, with 13 bases between. This CDR3 is 15 amino acids long. The germline V gene encodes CDR1 MNHEY and CDR2 SMNVEV (reference sequence). The chain's CDR3 is CASSLMVGWNNEQFF. CDR3 coding DNA: TGTGCCAGCAGTTTAATGGTGGGCTGGAACAATGAGCAGTTCTTC.

This clonotype was seen a few times. CDR3 sequence: CASSQGVGGDTQYF. The CDR3 DNA reads as TGCGCCAGCAGCCAAGGCGTAGGAGGAGATACGCAGTATTTT. The V gene is TRBV4-3, the J gene TRBJ2-3, with D perhaps TRBD2 (5 bases). V was cut by 1 base and J by 5 bases, with 10 bases left in between. This CDR3 is 14 amino acids long. Germline V lookup: CDR1 LGHNA, CDR2 YSLEER.

The rearrangement uses TRBV12-3 or TRBV12-4 and TRBJ1-5, with a possible D match to TRBD1 (6 bases). CDR3 length equals 16 residues. Trimming pared 2 bases from V and 6 bases from J, leaving 17 bases between. CDR3 bases: TGTGCCAGCAGTTTATCTGGCAGGGGAGCGGTTCAGCCCCAGCATTTT. Amino acid sequence: CASSLSGRGAVQPQHF.

This chain links TRBV29-1 with TRBJ2-1, with D maybe TRBD2 (7 bases). The CDR3 is made up of 11 amino acids. Germline values: CDR1 SQVTM, CDR2 ANQGSEA. V was pared by 6 bases and J by 9 bases, with 12 bases between. In DNA, the CDR3 is TGCAGCGTGGGAGGGGGGAGTGAGCAGTTCTTC. It encodes CSVGGGSEQFF.

The V call is TRBV2, the J call TRBJ2-1; 11 bases line up with TRBD2. Germline values: CDR1 SNHLY, CDR2 FYNNEI. This CDR3 spans 15 amino acids. The junction had 8 bases not matched to a gene; V was cut back by 6 bases and J by 7 bases. This chain's CDR3 is CASRLNSGRGNEQFF. Here the CDR3 DNA reads TGTGCCAGCAGACTTAATAGCGGGAGGGGTAATGAGCAGTTCTTC.

This sequence joins TRBV7-9 and TRBJ1-2; TRBD1 matches at 7 bases. The CDR3 is 15 residues long. V shed 11 bases, J shed 6 bases, and the junction held 18 bases outside the gene matches. Germline V gene data show CDR1 as SEHNR and CDR2 as FQNEAQ (reference sequence). CDR3 protein: CASTTVSTGAHGYTF. The CDR3 nucleotides read TGTGCCTCCACCACCGTCTCCACAGGGGCCCATGGCTACACCTTC.

The table lists this clonotype with a few counts. The CDR3 protein is CASRQGQDYSNQPQHF. CDR3 nucleotide sequence: TGTGCCAGCAGACAGGGACAGGATTATAGCAATCAGCCCCAGCATTTT. The chain employs TRBV7-9 and TRBJ1-5; 8 positions match TRBD1. Germline CDR1 and CDR2: SEHNR and FQNEAQ (reference sequence). The junction had 7 bases not matched to a gene; V was cut back by 6 bases and J by 0 bases. CDR3 length: 16 amino acids.

This clonotype was found once. This chain uses TRBV7-2 with TRBJ1-1; TRBD1 agrees at 8 bases. Germline values: CDR1 SGHTA, CDR2 FQGNSA. V dropped 5 bases and J dropped 5; count of bases not matched to a gene: 7. The CDR3 consists of 14 residues. The CDR3 bases are TGTGCCAGCAGCCCAACAGGGGGTTTGACTGAAGCTTTCTTT. Its translation is CASSPTGGLTEAFF.

The gene calls are TRBV4-2 and TRBJ2-3, with D tentatively TRBD1 or TRBD2 (6 bases each). The germline gives CDR1 LGHNA, CDR2 YNFKEQ. Trimming pared 6 bases from V and 0 bases from J, leaving 19 bases between. This CDR3 is built from 17 residues. The CDR3 is CASSAARGTTSTDTQYF. CDR3 DNA: TGTGCCAGCAGTGCAGCTCGCGGGACAACTAGCACAGATACGCAGTATTTT.